There are a few counts of the clone carrying this T cell receptor beta chain. Authors' analysis steps: Reference gene primer amplification gave estimated nucleated cell counts. Data came from immunoSEQ multiplex PCR; TCRdb stores just in-frame clones and leaves some out. V and J calls and clone size come straight from that table; D and trimming were deduced from the DNA. In the table there are about 160,000 clones, roughly 90% of which are singletons. The CDR3 covers 14 residues. CDR1 is SGHRS and CDR2 is YFSETQ in the germline V gene. Deletions cut 2 bases from V and 0 bases from J, with 8 bases between. The sample comes from a study of blood T cell repertoires in COVID-19. Overall study context: Spain, Italy and the United States supplied samples that represented acute and convalescent COVID-19. Sources were T cells, B-cell-depleted T cells, or PBMCs; the material itself was cDNA or gDNA.

The source material was peripheral blood. This sequence was found in a woman in her 70s with acute or convalescent COVID-19. The chain combines TRBV5-1 with TRBJ1-2; D might be TRBD1 (6 bases). The CDR3 here is CASSFGQSNYGYTF. The CDR3 DNA reads TGCGCCAGCAGCTTCGGACAGTCTAACTATGGCTACACCTTC.